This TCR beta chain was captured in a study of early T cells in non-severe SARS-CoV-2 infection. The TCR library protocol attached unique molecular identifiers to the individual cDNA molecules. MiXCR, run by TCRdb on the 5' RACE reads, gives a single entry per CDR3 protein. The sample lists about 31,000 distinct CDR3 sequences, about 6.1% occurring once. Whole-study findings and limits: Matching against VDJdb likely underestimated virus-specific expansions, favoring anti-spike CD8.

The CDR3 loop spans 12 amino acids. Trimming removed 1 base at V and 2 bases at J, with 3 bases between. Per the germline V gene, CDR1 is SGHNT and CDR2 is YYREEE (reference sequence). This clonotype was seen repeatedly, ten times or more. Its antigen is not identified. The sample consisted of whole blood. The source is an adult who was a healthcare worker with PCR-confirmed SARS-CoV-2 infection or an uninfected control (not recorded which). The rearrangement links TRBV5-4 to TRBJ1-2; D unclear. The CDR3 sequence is CASSLQNYGYTF. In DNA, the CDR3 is TGTGCCAGCAGCTTGCAGAACTATGGCTACACCTTC. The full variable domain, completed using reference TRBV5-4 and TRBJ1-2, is ETGVTQSPTHLIKTRGQQVTLRCSSQSGHNTVSWYQQALGQGPQFIFQYYREEENGRGNFPPRFSGLQFPNYSSELNVNALELDDSALYLCASSLQNYGYTFGSGTRLTVV.